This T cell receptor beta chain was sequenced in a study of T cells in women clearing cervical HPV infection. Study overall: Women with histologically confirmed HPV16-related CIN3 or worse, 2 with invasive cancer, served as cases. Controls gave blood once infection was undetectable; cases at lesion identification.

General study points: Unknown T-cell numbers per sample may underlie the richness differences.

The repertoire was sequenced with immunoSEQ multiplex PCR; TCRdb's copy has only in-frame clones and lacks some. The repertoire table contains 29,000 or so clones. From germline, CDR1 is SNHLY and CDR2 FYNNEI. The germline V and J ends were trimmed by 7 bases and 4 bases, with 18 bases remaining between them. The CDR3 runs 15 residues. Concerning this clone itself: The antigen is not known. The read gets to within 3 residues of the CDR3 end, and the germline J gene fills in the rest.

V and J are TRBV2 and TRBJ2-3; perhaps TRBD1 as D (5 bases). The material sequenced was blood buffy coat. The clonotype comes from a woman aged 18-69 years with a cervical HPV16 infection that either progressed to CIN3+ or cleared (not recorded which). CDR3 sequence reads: CASIPGLGAADTQYF. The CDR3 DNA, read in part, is TGTGCCAGCATACCCGGGCTAGGGGCGGCAGATACG.